These T cell receptor beta chains were read from a single sample in a study of T-cell reconstitution after alpha-beta-depleted transplantation in children. TCRdb reanalysed the PCR reads using MiXCR and keeps one entry per CDR3 protein. Counted here are hundreds of thousands of distinct CDR3 sequences, about 10% occurring once; the ten biggest clones make up roughly 2%. The sample in question was PBMCs, obtained before TCRalphabeta/CD19-depleted stem cell transplant. The source of these receptors is a child aged 2-15 years with inherited bone marrow failure, due to receive a stem cell transplant. Both conserved end residues are part of each CDR3. The D gene is left open where the match is weak. Not all rows give a size; the values are once, few, many and, for expanded clones, a class.

CDR3 protein	CDR3 DNA	D gene	V gene	J gene	clone size
CASAPDQFGDTQYF	TGTGCCAGCGCCCCGGACCAGTTTGGAGATACGCAGTATTTT	.	TRBV12-3/TRBV12-4	TRBJ2-3	many
CASSRRNWGTGYNEQFF	TGTGCCAGCAGCCGAAGGAATTGGGGTACGGGTTACAATGAGCAGTTCTTC	.	TRBV5-6	TRBJ2-1	.
CASSLGLAGHDEQFF	TGTGCTAGCAGCCTGGGGCTAGCGGGGCACGATGAGCAGTTCTTC	TRBD2	TRBV7-7	TRBJ2-1	.
CAISGLDRDNYEQYF	TGTGCCATCAGTGGTTTAGACAGGGACAACTACGAGCAGTACTTC	TRBD1	TRBV10-3	TRBJ2-7	many
CSVESGVRETQYF	TGCAGCGTCGAGAGCGGGGTCAGGGAGACCCAGTACTTC	TRBD2	TRBV29-1	TRBJ2-5	many
CATSSHPTGELFF	TGTGCCACCAGCAGTCACCCTACCGGGGAGCTGTTTTTT	.	TRBV15	TRBJ2-2	many
CASTSVGVGANVLTF	TGTGCCAGCACTTCCGTGGGGGTAGGGGCCAACGTCCTGACTTTC	.	TRBV12-3/TRBV12-4	TRBJ2-6	few
CASRAGGGDTQYF	TGCGCCAGCAGGGCCGGAGGGGGAGATACGCAGTATTTT	.	TRBV10-2	TRBJ2-3	many
CASSRRHSGRANEQFF	TGTGCCAGCAGTCGGCGGCATAGCGGGAGGGCCAATGAGCAGTTCTTC	TRBD2	TRBV6-1	TRBJ2-1	many
CASRSFDGNYEKLFF	TGTGCCAGCAGATCTTTCGACGGGAACTATGAAAAACTGTTTTTT	.	TRBV7-9	TRBJ1-4	few
CASSLRRVIGETQYF	TGTGCCAGCAGTTTACGCCGGGTTATCGGAGAGACCCAGTACTTC	.	TRBV28	TRBJ2-5	.
CSVWGTSGSYEQYF	TGCAGCGTTTGGGGAACTAGCGGCTCCTACGAGCAGTACTTC	TRBD2	TRBV29-1	TRBJ2-7	many
CASSPSGRGYNEQFF	TGCGCCAGCAGCCCTAGCGGGAGAGGATACAATGAGCAGTTCTTC	TRBD2	TRBV5-1	TRBJ2-1	.
CSARSREPAYEQYF	TGCAGTGCTAGAAGCCGGGAGCCAGCCTACGAGCAGTACTTC	.	TRBV20-1	TRBJ2-7	many
CSVEDPQGPVIDGYTF	TGCAGCGTTGAAGACCCCCAGGGGCCCGTTATAGATGGCTACACCTTC	.	TRBV29-1	TRBJ1-2	few
CASSLGRVVEYEQYF	TGTGCCAGCAGCCTAGGGCGGGTCGTGGAATACGAGCAGTACTTC	.	TRBV7-2	TRBJ2-7	many
CSARESQTVNAFF	TGCAGTGCTAGAGAGTCACAGACGGTAAATGCTTTCTTT	.	TRBV20-1	TRBJ1-1	many
CASSFLLAVSYNEQFF	TGTGCCAGCAGTTTCCTACTAGCGGTCTCCTACAATGAGCAGTTCTTC	TRBD2	TRBV28	TRBJ2-1	many
CASSLDRAGSSYNEQFF	TGTGCCAGCAGCTTAGATCGGGCTGGTAGCTCCTACAATGAGCAGTTCTTC	.	TRBV11-2	TRBJ2-1	many
CASSFIGQGMVEQYF	TGTGCCAGCAGCTTCATCGGACAGGGGATGGTCGAGCAGTACTTC	TRBD1	TRBV7-2	TRBJ2-7	many
CASGGTGSDTQYF	TGTGCCAGCGGGGGGACCGGCTCAGATACGCAGTATTTT	.	TRBV5-5	TRBJ2-3	many
CASSPGLEYEQYF	TGTGCCAGCAGCCCCGGATTGGAGTACGAGCAGTACTTC	.	TRBV7-2	TRBJ2-7	many
CASSAVGYEQYF	TGTGCCAGCAGCGCTGTTGGTTACGAGCAGTACTTC	.	TRBV9	TRBJ2-7	many
CASSFVVADTQYF	TGTGCCAGCAGTTTTGTTGTAGCAGATACGCAGTATTTT	.	TRBV27	TRBJ2-3	many
CSVEDTDNEQFF	TGCAGCGTGGAGGACACCGACAATGAGCAGTTCTTC	.	TRBV29-1	TRBJ2-1	many
CSASGFTGHQETQYF	TGCAGTGCTAGCGGTTTTACGGGACACCAAGAGACCCAGTACTTC	.	TRBV20-1	TRBJ2-5	.
CASSLRPNQPQHF	TGTGCCAGCAGCTTAAGGCCTAATCAGCCCCAGCATTTT	.	TRBV5-4	TRBJ1-5	many
CASSPGQGVNQPQHF	TGTGCCAGCAGTCCGGGACAGGGGGTCAATCAGCCCCAGCATTTT	TRBD1	TRBV27	TRBJ1-5	many
CASSQGVQGEQFF	TGCGCCAGCAGCCAAGGGGTACAGGGGGAGCAGTTCTTC	TRBD1	TRBV4-3	TRBJ2-1	.
CSVGGSNYGYTF	TGCAGCGTGGGGGGGTCTAACTATGGCTACACCTTC	.	TRBV29-1	TRBJ1-2	many
CASSSWPRGPTYEQYF	TGTGCCAGCAGCTCCTGGCCCAGGGGCCCGACCTACGAGCAGTACTTC	.	TRBV7-2	TRBJ2-7	many
CASSSPEREFLTGELFF	TGTGCCAGCAGTTCTCCAGAGCGGGAGTTTCTAACCGGGGAGCTGTTTTTT	TRBD2	TRBV28	TRBJ2-2	many
CASSMLEANYEQYF	TGTGCCAGTAGTATGTTGGAGGCTAACTACGAGCAGTACTTC	.	TRBV19	TRBJ2-7	few
CAISTLAGFNEQFF	TGTGCCATCAGTACTTTAGCGGGTTTCAATGAGCAGTTCTTC	TRBD2	TRBV10-3	TRBJ2-1	many
CASSYPGTANQPQHF	TGTGCCAGCAGTTACCCCGGGACAGCTAATCAGCCCCAGCATTTT	TRBD1	TRBV6-2/TRBV6-3	TRBJ1-5	.
CASSLVPREMQYF	TGTGCCAGCAGTTTAGTTCCGCGGGAGATGCAGTATTTT	TRBD2	TRBV27	TRBJ2-3	many
CASTGTGTNTGELFF	TGTGCCAGCACCGGTACGGGTACGAACACCGGGGAGCTGTTTTTT	.	TRBV25-1	TRBJ2-2	many
CASSAHPGGDYGYTF	TGTGCCAGCAGTGCCCATCCCGGGGGTGACTATGGCTACACCTTC	.	TRBV6-4	TRBJ1-2	many
CSVERPPGEQFF	TGCAGCGTTGAGCGGCCCCCAGGTGAGCAGTTCTTC	.	TRBV29-1	TRBJ2-1	many
CASSFAGTNDRFF	TGTGCCAGCAGTTTTGCCGGGACAAATGATCGGTTCTTC	.	TRBV6-2/TRBV6-3	TRBJ2-1	many
CASSRRGGAAIVNGYTF	TGTGCCAGCAGTCGTAGAGGAGGGGCGGCGATCGTAAATGGCTACACCTTC	.	TRBV6-2/TRBV6-3	TRBJ1-2	few
CASSQELGEQYF	TGTGCCAGCAGCCAAGAATTGGGCGAGCAGTACTTC	.	TRBV3-1	TRBJ2-7	many
CAFLEQYF	TGTGCCTTCTTGGAGCAGTACTTC	.	TRBV19	TRBJ2-7	many
CASTTRAPSYEQYF	TGTGCCAGCACCACTCGAGCGCCTTCCTACGAGCAGTACTTC	.	TRBV6-2/TRBV6-3	TRBJ2-7	.
CASSLALADTDTQYF	TGTGCCAGCAGCTTAGCACTAGCGGATACAGATACGCAGTATTTT	TRBD2	TRBV7-8	TRBJ2-3	many
CASSYNNEKLFF	TGTGCCAGCAGTTACAATAATGAAAAACTGTTTTTT	.	TRBV6-6	TRBJ1-4	many
CAISGAGQTGPEAFF	TGTGCCATCAGTGGGGCAGGACAAACCGGCCCTGAAGCTTTCTTT	.	TRBV10-3	TRBJ1-1	few
CASRRGSGSGELFF	TGCGCCAGCAGAAGGGGGAGCGGTTCCGGGGAGCTGTTTTTT	.	TRBV5-1	TRBJ2-2	few
CSFAGLATQETQYF	TGCAGCTTTGCGGGACTAGCGACGCAAGAGACCCAGTACTTC	TRBD2	TRBV29-1	TRBJ2-5	many